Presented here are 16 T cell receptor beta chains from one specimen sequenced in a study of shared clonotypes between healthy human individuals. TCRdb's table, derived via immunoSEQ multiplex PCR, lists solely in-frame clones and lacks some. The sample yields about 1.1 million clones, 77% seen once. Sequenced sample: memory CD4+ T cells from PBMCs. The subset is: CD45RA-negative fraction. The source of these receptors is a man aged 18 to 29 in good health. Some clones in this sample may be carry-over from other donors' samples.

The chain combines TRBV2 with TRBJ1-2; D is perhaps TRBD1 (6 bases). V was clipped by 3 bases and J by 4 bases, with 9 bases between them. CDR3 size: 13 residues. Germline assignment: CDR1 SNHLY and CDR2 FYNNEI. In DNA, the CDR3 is TGTGCCAGCAGTGATTACAGGGCCTATGGCTACACCTTC. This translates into CASSDYRAYGYTF. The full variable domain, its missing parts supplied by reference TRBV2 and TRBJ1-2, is EPEVTQTPSHQVTQMGQEVILRCVPISNHLYFYWYRQILGQKVEFLVSFYNNEISEKSEIFDDQFSVERPDGSNFTLKIRSTKLEDSAMYFCASSDYRAYGYTFGSGTRLTVV.

CDR3 bases: TGTGCCAGCAGCTTAGGGACTAGCGGGCCTAATGAGCAGTTCTTC. Amino acids: CASSLGTSGPNEQFF. The rearrangement links TRBV7-9 to TRBJ2-1; TRBD2 aligns across 11 bases. V was pared by 1 base and J by 7 bases, with 3 bases of the junction left unmatched. Germline lookup yields CDR1 SEHNR and CDR2 FQNEAQ (reference sequence). CDR3 length equals 15 residues.

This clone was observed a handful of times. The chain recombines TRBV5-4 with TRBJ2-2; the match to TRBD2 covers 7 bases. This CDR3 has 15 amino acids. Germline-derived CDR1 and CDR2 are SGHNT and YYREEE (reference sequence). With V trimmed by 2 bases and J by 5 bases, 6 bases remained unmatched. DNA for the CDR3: TGTGCCAGCAGCTTACGGACTAGTGGAACCGGGGAGCTGTTTTTT. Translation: CASSLRTSGTGELFF.

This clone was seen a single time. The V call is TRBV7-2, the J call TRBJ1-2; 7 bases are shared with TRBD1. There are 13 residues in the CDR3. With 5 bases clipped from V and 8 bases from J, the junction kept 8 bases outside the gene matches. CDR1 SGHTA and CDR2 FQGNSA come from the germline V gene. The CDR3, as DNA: TGTGCCAGCAGCACCCGACAGGGACTCGGCTACACCTTC. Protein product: CASSTRQGLGYTF.

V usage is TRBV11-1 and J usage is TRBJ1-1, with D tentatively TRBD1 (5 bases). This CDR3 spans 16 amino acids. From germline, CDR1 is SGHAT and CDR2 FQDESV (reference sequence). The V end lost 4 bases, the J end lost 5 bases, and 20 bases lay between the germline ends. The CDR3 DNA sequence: TGTGCCAGCAGCTCCGCTCTGGGAGGGGTGGGGACTGAAGCTTTCTTT. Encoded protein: CASSSALGGVGTEAFF.

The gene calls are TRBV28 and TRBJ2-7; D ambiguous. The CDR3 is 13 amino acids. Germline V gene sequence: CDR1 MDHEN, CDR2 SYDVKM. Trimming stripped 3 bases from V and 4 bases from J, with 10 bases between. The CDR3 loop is CASSFLHQYEQYF. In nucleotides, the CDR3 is TGTGCCAGCAGTTTCCTCCATCAATACGAGCAGTACTTC.

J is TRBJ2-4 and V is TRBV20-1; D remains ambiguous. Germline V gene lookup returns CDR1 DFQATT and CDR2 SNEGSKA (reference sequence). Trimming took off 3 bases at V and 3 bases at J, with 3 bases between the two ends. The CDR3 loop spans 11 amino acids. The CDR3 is CSARGKNIQYF. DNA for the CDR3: TGCAGTGCTAGGGGCAAAAACATTCAGTACTTC.

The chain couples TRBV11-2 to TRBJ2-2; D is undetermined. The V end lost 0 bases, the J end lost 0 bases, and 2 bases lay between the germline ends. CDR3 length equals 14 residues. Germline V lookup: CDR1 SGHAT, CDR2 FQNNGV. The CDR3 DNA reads TGTGCCAGCAGCTTAGAGACGAACACCGGGGAGCTGTTTTTT. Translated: CASSLETNTGELFF.

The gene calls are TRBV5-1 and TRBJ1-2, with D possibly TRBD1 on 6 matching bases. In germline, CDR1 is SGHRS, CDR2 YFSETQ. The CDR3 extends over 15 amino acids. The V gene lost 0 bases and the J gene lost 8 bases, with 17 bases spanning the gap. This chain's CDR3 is CASSLVETKTGGYTF. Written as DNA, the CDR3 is TGCGCCAGCAGCTTGGTTGAAACCAAAACAGGGGGCTACACCTTC. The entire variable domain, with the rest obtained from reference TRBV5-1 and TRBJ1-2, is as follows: KAGVTQTPRYLIKTRGQQVTLSCSPISGHRSVSWYQQTPGQGLQFLFEYFSETQRNKGNFPGRFSGRQFSNSRSEMNVSTLELGDSALYLCASSLVETKTGGYTFGSGTRLTVV.

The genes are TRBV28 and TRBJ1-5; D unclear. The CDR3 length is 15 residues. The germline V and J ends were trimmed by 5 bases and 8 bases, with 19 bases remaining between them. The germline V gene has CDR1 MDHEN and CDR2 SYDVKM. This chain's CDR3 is CASSQASRRREPQHF. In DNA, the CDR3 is TGTGCCAGCAGTCAGGCCTCCAGAAGGAGGGAGCCCCAGCATTTT.

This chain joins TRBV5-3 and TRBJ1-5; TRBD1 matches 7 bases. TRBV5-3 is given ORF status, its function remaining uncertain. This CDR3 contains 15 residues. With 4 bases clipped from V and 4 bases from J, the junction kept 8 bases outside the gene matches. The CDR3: CARSKTGQPNQPQHF. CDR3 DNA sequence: TGTGCCAGAAGCAAGACGGGACAGCCGAATCAGCCCCAGCATTTT.

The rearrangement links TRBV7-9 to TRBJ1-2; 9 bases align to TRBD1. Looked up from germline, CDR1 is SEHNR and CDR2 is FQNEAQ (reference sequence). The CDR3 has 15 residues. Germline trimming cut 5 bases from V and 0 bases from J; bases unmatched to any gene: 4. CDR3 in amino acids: CASSPWDRANYGYTF. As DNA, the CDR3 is TGTGCCAGCAGCCCATGGGACAGGGCTAACTATGGCTACACCTTC.

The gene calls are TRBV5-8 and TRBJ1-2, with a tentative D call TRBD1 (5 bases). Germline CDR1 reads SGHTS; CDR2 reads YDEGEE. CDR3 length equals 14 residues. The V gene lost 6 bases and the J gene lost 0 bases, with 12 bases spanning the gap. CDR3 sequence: CASNRGVPNYGYTF. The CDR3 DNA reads TGTGCCAGCAACCGGGGGGTCCCTAACTATGGCTACACCTTC.

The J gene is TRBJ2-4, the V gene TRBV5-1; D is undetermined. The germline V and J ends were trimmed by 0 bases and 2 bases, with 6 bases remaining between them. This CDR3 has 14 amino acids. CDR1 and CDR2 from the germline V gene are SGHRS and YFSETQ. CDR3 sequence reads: CASSLVGTKNIQYF. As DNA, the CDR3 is TGCGCCAGCAGCTTGGTTGGGACCAAAAACATTCAGTACTTC.

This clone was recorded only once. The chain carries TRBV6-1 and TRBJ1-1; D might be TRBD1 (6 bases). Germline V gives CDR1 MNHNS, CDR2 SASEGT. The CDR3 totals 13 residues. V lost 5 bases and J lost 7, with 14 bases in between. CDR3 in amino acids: CASSREGGFEAFF. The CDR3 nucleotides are TGTGCCAGCAGTAGGGAGGGGGGGTTTGAAGCTTTCTTT.

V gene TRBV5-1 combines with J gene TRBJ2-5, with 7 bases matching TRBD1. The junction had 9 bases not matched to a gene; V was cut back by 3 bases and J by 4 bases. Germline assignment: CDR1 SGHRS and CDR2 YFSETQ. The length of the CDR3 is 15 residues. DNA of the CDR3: TGCGCCAGCAGCTCGTACAGGGGCGGTGGAGAGACCCAGTACTTC. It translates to CASSSYRGGGETQYF.